This note documents a single T cell receptor beta chain sequence. Primed by a sample-barcoded 5' primer and a J-beta primer mix, a second PCR proceeded for 7 to 11 cycles. TCRdb reprocessed the 5' RACE reads via MiXCR and lists one record per CDR3 protein. Of 800,000 to 950,000 distinct CDR3 sequences listed, under 50% are singletons. These data are taken from a study of blood T cells in healthy people across ages. Specimen: blood. The origin of this receptor is a young man in good health.

CDR3 region: CATTDSGANVLTF. The CDR3 region has the DNA TGTGCCACGACAGACTCTGGGGCCAACGTCCTGACTTTC. V usage is TRBV7-9 and J usage is TRBJ2-6; maybe TRBD1 (5 bases). CDR3 size: 13 residues. V was clipped by 10 bases and J by 0 bases, with 7 bases between them. Germline assignment: CDR1 SEHNR and CDR2 FQNEAQ (reference sequence).